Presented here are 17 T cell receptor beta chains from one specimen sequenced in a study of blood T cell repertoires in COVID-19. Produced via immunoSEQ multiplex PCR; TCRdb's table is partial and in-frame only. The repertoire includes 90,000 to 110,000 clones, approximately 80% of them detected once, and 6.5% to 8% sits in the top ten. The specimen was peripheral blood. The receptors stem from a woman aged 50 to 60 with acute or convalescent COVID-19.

The CDR3 region has the DNA TGTGCCAGCAGCTTGGAATGGGGCTTCAATTCACCCCTCCACTTT. This encodes CASSLEWGFNSPLHF. The chain links TRBV5-6 to TRBJ1-6, with a possible D match to TRBD1 (5 bases). This CDR3 contains 15 residues. Between the trimmed V and J ends, which lost 0 bases and 7 bases, there was a span of 11 bases. CDR1 is SGHDT and CDR2 is YYEEEE in the germline V gene.

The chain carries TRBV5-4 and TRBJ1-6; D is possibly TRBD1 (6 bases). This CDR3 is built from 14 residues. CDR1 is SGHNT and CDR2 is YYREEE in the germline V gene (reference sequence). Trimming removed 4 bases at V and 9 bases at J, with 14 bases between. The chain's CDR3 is CASSPGQRGSPLHF. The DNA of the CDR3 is TGTGCCAGCAGCCCGGGACAAAGAGGTTCACCCCTCCACTTT.

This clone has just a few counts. The DNA for the CDR3 is TGTGCCAGCAGTTTATTCGGGGGGTCGAGAGGAAACACCATATATTTT. This gives the protein CASSLFGGSRGNTIYF. The rearrangement links TRBV28 to TRBJ1-3; possible D gene TRBD1, 5 bases. CDR3 length: 16 amino acids. Deletions cut 1 base from V and 4 bases from J, with 14 bases between. The germline CDR1 and CDR2 sequences are MDHEN and SYDVKM.

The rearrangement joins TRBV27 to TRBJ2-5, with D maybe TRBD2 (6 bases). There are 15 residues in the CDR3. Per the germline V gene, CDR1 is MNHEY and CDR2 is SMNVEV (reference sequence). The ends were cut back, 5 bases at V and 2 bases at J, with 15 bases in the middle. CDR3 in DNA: TGTGCCAGCAGTCGGGCGGGGAATTGGCAAGAGACCCAGTACTTC. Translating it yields CASSRAGNWQETQYF.

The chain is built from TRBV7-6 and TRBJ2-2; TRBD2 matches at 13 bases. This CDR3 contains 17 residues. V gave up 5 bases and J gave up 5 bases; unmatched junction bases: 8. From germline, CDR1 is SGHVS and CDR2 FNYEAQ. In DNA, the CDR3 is TGTGCCAGCAGCCTCTGGACTAGCGGGGGTAGAACCGGGGAGCTGTTTTTT. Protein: CASSLWTSGGRTGELFF.

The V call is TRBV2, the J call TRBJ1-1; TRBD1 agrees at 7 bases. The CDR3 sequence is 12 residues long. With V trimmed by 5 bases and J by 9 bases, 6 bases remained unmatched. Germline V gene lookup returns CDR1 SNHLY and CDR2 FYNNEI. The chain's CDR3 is CASSLRTGQAFF. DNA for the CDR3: TGTGCCAGCAGTCTTCGGACAGGTCAAGCTTTCTTT. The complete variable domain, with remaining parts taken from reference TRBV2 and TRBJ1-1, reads EPEVTQTPSHQVTQMGQEVILRCVPISNHLYFYWYRQILGQKVEFLVSFYNNEISEKSEIFDDQFSVERPDGSNFTLKIRSTKLEDSAMYFCASSLRTGQAFFGQGTRLTVV.

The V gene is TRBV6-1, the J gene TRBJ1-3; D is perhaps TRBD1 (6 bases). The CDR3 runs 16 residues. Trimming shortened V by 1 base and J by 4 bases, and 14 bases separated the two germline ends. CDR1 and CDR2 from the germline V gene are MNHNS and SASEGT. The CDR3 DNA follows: TGTGCCAGCAGTGAAGAGCTCTCGACAGGAGGAAACACCATATATTTT. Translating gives CASSEELSTGGNTIYF.

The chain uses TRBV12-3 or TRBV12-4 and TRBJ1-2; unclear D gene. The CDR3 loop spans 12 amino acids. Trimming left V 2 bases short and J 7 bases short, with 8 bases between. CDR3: CASSLRRGGYTF. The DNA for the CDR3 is TGTGCCAGCAGTTTACGGCGAGGTGGCTACACCTTC.

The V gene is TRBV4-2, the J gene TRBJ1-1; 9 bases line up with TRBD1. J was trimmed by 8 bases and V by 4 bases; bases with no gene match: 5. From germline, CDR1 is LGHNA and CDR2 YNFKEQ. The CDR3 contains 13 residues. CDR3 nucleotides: TGTGCCAGCAGCCCGAGGACAGGGGACGAAGCTTTCTTT. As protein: CASSPRTGDEAFF.

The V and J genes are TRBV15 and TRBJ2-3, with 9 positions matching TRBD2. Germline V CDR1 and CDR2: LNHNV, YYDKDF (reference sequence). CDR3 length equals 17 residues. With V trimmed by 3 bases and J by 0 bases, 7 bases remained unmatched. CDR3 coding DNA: TGTGCCACCAGCAGGGGATCCACTAGCGGGAGCACAGATACGCAGTATTTT. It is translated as CATSRGSTSGSTDTQYF.

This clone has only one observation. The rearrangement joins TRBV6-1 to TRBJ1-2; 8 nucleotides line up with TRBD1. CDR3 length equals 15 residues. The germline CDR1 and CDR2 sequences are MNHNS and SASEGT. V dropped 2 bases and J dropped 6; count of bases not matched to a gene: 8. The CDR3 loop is CASSELLTGANGYTF. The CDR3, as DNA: TGTGCCAGCAGTGAACTTCTGACAGGGGCTAATGGCTACACCTTC.

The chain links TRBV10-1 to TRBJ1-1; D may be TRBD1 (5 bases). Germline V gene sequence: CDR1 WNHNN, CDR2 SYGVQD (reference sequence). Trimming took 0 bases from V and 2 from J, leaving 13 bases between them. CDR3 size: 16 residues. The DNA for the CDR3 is TGCGCCAGCAGTGAGTCCGGCGGGGGGGAAAACACTGAAGCTTTCTTT. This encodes CASSESGGGENTEAFF.

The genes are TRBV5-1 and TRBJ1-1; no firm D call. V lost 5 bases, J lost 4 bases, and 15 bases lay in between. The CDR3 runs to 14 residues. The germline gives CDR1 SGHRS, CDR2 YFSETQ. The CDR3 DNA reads TGCGCCAGCAGAGCCGGGAGGGAGGGCACTGAAGCTTTCTTT. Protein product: CASRAGREGTEAFF.

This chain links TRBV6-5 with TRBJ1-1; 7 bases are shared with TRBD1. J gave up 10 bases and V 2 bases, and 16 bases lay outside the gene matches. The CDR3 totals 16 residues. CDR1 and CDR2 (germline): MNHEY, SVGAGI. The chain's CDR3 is CASSYRLRTGTGRAFF. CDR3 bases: TGTGCCAGCAGTTACCGACTTCGGACAGGAACGGGTAGAGCTTTCTTT.

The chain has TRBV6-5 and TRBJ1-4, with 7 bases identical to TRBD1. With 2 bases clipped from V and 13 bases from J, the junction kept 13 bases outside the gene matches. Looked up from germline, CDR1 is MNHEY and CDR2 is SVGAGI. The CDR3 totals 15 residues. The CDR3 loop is CASSYGRADRDGLFF. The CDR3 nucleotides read TGTGCCAGCAGTTACGGTCGTGCCGACAGGGATGGACTGTTTTTT.

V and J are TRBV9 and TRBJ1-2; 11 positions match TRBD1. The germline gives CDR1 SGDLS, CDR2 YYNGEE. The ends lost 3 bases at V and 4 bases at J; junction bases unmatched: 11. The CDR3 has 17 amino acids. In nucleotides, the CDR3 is TGTGCCAGCAGCGCCCGAGACGGGACAGGGGGAGCCTATGGCTACACCTTC. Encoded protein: CASSARDGTGGAYGYTF.

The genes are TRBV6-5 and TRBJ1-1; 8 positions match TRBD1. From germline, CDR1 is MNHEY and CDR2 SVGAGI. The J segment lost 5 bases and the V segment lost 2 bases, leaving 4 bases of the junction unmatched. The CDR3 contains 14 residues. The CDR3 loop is CASSYGQGRTEAFF. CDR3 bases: TGTGCCAGCAGTTACGGACAGGGCCGGACTGAAGCTTTCTTT.